The 21 T cell receptor beta chains reported below all come from one sample, sequenced in a study of T-cell reconstitution after alpha-beta-depleted transplantation in children. Unique molecular identifiers were used in preparing the TCRbeta library. TCRdb re-derived calls from the PCR reads in MiXCR, one entry per CDR3 protein. The table shows 150,000 to 250,000 distinct CDR3 sequences, with 6.3% occurring only once. The sequences come from PBMCs, collected before TCRalphabeta/CD19-depleted stem cell transplant. The receptors were gathered from a girl less than two years old with combined immunodeficiency, due to receive a stem cell transplant.

This clonotype was recorded at least ten times. The genes are TRBV7-2 and TRBJ2-7, with 9 nucleotides matching TRBD2. Looked up from germline, CDR1 is SGHTA and CDR2 is FQGNSA. V trimming: 4 bases; J trimming: 2 bases; junction bases outside the gene matches: 6. This CDR3 has 15 residues. In nucleotides, the CDR3 is TGTGCCAGCAGCTACCTAGCGGGAATCACCTACGAGCAGTACTTC. Amino acids: CASSYLAGITYEQYF.

This clonotype was found many times. The rearrangement uses TRBV12-3 or TRBV12-4 and TRBJ2-3, with 10 positions matching TRBD2. Trimming cost V 5 bases and J 2 bases; bases outside gene matches: 7. The CDR3 has 16 residues. CDR3 loop: CASSLRTSGLTDTQYF. In nucleotides, the CDR3 is TGTGCCAGCAGTCTCAGGACTAGCGGACTCACAGATACGCAGTATTTT.

This clonotype has a count of ten or more. This sequence joins TRBV11-2 and TRBJ1-1, with 7 bases identical to TRBD1. J lost 1 base, V lost 1 base, and 3 bases had no gene match. CDR3 size: 15 residues. Germline CDR1 reads SGHAT; CDR2 reads FQNNGV. The CDR3 bases are TGTGCCAGCAGCTTAGCCCGGACAGGGAACACTGAAGCTTTCTTT. This translates into CASSLARTGNTEAFF.

This clonotype was seen many times. V usage is TRBV20-1 and J usage is TRBJ2-7; 15 bases agree with TRBD2. The ends lost 1 base at V and 0 bases at J; junction bases unmatched: 1. Germline V gene sequence: CDR1 DFQATT, CDR2 SNEGSKA (reference sequence). The CDR3 is made up of 16 amino acids. CDR3 sequence: CSARGTSGRVSYEQYF. The CDR3 DNA reads TGCAGTGCTAGAGGGACTAGCGGGAGGGTCTCCTACGAGCAGTACTTC.

This clonotype has at least ten counts. V gene TRBV11-2 combines with J gene TRBJ2-3; a possible D gene is TRBD1 (5 bases). V was cut by 5 bases and J by 2 bases, with 11 bases left in between. There are 14 residues in the CDR3. CDR1 is SGHAT and CDR2 is FQNNGV in the germline V gene. Written as DNA, the CDR3 is TGTGCCAGCAGCACAACAGGTATCACAGATACGCAGTATTTT. Amino acid sequence: CASSTTGITDTQYF.

V is TRBV30 and J is TRBJ2-1, with D perhaps TRBD2 (6 bases). CDR1 GTSNPN and CDR2 SVGIG come from the germline V gene (reference sequence). This CDR3 is built from 13 residues. Trimming pared 0 bases from V and 8 bases from J, leaving 11 bases between. The CDR3 protein is CAWSVGGSDEQFF. CDR3 coding DNA: TGTGCCTGGAGTGTAGGAGGGAGCGATGAGCAGTTCTTC.

Many counts were recorded for this clonotype. The V gene is TRBV5-8, the J gene TRBJ2-7, with D possibly matching TRBD2 (5 bases). The CDR3 is 13 amino acids. The V gene's germline CDR1 is SGHTS and CDR2 YDEGEE. Deletions cut 4 bases from V and 1 base from J, with 9 bases between. The CDR3 sequence: CASSLTRSYEQYF. Here the CDR3 DNA reads TGTGCCAGCAGCCTCACTAGATCCTACGAGCAGTACTTC.

This clonotype was seen ten or more times. The chain links TRBV20-1 to TRBJ2-1, with 12 positions matching TRBD2. V lost 3 bases, J lost 8 bases, and 5 bases stayed unmatched. CDR1 and CDR2 (germline): DFQATT, SNEGSKA (reference sequence). The CDR3 is 14 residues long. The CDR3 spells CSASASGRVDEQFF. Written as DNA, the CDR3 is TGCAGTGCTAGTGCTAGCGGGAGGGTAGATGAGCAGTTCTTC.

This clonotype has ten or more counts. This chain connects TRBV20-1 to TRBJ2-7, with 9 bases aligning to TRBD1. The CDR3 contains 14 residues. V lost 2 bases and J lost 5; bases outside the gene matches: 7. The germline gives CDR1 DFQATT, CDR2 SNEGSKA (reference sequence). Here the CDR3 reads CSARHRDRAHEQYF. CDR3 sequence (DNA): TGCAGTGCTAGACACCGGGACAGGGCACACGAGCAGTACTTC.

This clonotype came up many times. V gene TRBV7-6 combines with J gene TRBJ2-7; tentatively, D is TRBD2 (6 bases). This CDR3 comprises 15 residues. The germline CDR1 and CDR2 sequences are SGHVS and FNYEAQ. The V gene lost 2 bases and the J gene lost 4 bases, with 15 bases spanning the gap. In DNA form, the CDR3 reads TGTGCCAGCAGCTTAAGACTAGGGAAGCCATACGAGCAGTACTTC. It translates to CASSLRLGKPYEQYF.

This clonotype came up many times. This chain connects TRBV7-9 to TRBJ2-2; D is possibly TRBD1 (7 bases). The CDR3 has 14 amino acids. Trimming left V 6 bases short and J 5 bases short, with 13 bases between. Germline CDR1 and CDR2: SEHNR and FQNEAQ (reference sequence). The CDR3 region is CASSHRGGTGELFF. For the CDR3, the DNA is TGTGCCAGCAGTCACAGGGGAGGAACCGGGGAGCTGTTTTTT.

This clonotype has ten or more counts. J is TRBJ2-1 and V is TRBV20-1; D is undetermined. Germline values: CDR1 DFQATT, CDR2 SNEGSKA (reference sequence). CDR3 size: 15 residues. The V and J ends lost 0 bases and 6 bases respectively, with 15 bases between them. The CDR3 DNA sequence: TGCAGTGCTAGAGATCTAGGACGAGCTCGCAATGAGCAGTTCTTC. This gives the protein CSARDLGRARNEQFF.

This clonotype was seen many times. The chain has TRBV4-3 and TRBJ2-2; D is perhaps TRBD2 (6 bases). The CDR3 runs 15 residues. With 6 bases removed from V and 1 base from J, the gap between germline ends came to 12 bases. Germline V gene lookup returns CDR1 LGHNA and CDR2 YSLEER. Written as DNA, the CDR3 is TGCGCCAGCAGTCCAAATAGCGGGAACACCGGGGAGCTGTTTTTT. It specifies CASSPNSGNTGELFF.

Many counts were recorded for this clonotype. The CDR3 region is CSAGPGSLEAFF. The CDR3 nucleotides are TGCAGTGCTGGTCCCGGGAGCCTTGAAGCTTTCTTT. V is TRBV20-1 and J is TRBJ1-1; D remains ambiguous. CDR3 length equals 12 residues. CDR1 and CDR2 from the germline V gene are DFQATT and SNEGSKA (reference sequence). Trimming took off 5 bases at V and 7 bases at J, with 14 bases between the two ends.

This clonotype was observed at least ten times. V usage is TRBV20-1 and J usage is TRBJ2-3, with TRBD2 as a possible D gene (6 bases). Germline V gene sequence: CDR1 DFQATT, CDR2 SNEGSKA (reference sequence). This CDR3 spans 14 amino acids. V was clipped by 1 base and J by 3 bases, with 11 bases between them. CDR3 sequence (DNA): TGCAGTGCTAGAGGGGAACTAGCAACAGATACGCAGTATTTT. Its translation is CSARGELATDTQYF.

This clonotype occurred many times. The J gene is TRBJ2-1, the V gene TRBV4-3; the match to TRBD2 covers 9 bases. The CDR3 runs to 19 residues. The germline CDR1 and CDR2 sequences are LGHNA and YSLEER. V lost 1 base and J lost 3; bases outside the gene matches: 13. CDR3 residues: CASSQGPSIAGANYNEQFF. The DNA of the CDR3 is TGCGCCAGCAGCCAAGGCCCCTCGATAGCGGGGGCAAACTACAATGAGCAGTTCTTC.

This clonotype was counted ten times or more. This chain links TRBV10-3 with TRBJ2-7; 10 positions agree with TRBD2. CDR3 length equals 17 residues. Germline V CDR1 and CDR2: ENHRY, SYGVKD. V shed 3 bases and J 2 bases; nucleotides not matched to a gene: 10. This CDR3 is CAISEGSGGPKTYEQYF. The CDR3 DNA follows: TGTGCCATCAGTGAAGGTAGCGGGGGGCCGAAAACCTACGAGCAGTACTTC.

This clonotype was observed many times. The rearrangement joins TRBV12-3 or TRBV12-4 to TRBJ2-3, with 10 bases lining up with TRBD2. V lost 3 bases and J lost 6; bases outside the gene matches: 12. The CDR3 consists of 17 residues. CDR3 protein: CASSFASGGSSGDTQYF. The CDR3, as DNA: TGTGCCAGCAGTTTCGCTAGCGGGGGATCCAGTGGGGATACGCAGTATTTT.

This clonotype has ten or more counts. The chain recombines TRBV3-1 with TRBJ1-1; D unresolved. This CDR3 region has 17 residues. CDR1 is LGHDT, CDR2 YNNKEL, per germline (reference sequence). V was clipped by 2 bases and J by 1 base, with 17 bases between them. In nucleotides, the CDR3 is TGTGCCAGCAGCCAACTTTGGGGTTTGGATTCGAACACTGAAGCTTTCTTT. It yields the protein CASSQLWGLDSNTEAFF.

The table lists this clonotype with many counts. This chain joins TRBV28 and TRBJ2-2; 9 nucleotides line up with TRBD1. The CDR3 loop spans 16 amino acids. The trim removed 3 bases at V and 4 bases at J, leaving 6 bases unmatched. CDR1 and CDR2 (germline): MDHEN, SYDVKM. CDR3 in amino acids: CASSFQGTGPTGELFF. The CDR3 region has the DNA TGTGCCAGCAGTTTCCAAGGGACAGGGCCCACCGGGGAGCTGTTTTTT.

In this sample, this clonotype turned up many times. This chain connects TRBV29-1 to TRBJ2-7, with D possibly TRBD2 on 6 matching bases. The length of the CDR3 is 14 residues. The germline V gene has CDR1 SQVTM and CDR2 ANQGSEA. V lost 6 bases to trimming and J lost 3 bases, with 18 bases between them. The CDR3: CSVSASPDYYEQYF. As DNA, the CDR3 is TGCAGCGTGTCCGCCAGCCCGGACTACTACGAGCAGTACTTC.